A single sample is the source of the 3 T cell receptor beta chains below, sequenced in a study of beta chain features in type 1 diabetes. As every portion of the isolated RNA was reverse transcribed, the sequencing read expressed TCRB transcripts. Clones were read by immunoSEQ multiplex PCR, and TCRdb kept only the in-frame ones, dropping some. The sample comprises approximately 250,000 clones, over 7.5% of which are singletons, and less than 0.035% rests with the top ten. Sequenced input: naive CD4+ T cells from blood. These receptors came from a woman aged 18-30 years in good health.

The CDR3 region has the DNA TGTGCCAGCAGCTTGGCCGGGGCCTACGAGCAGTACTTC. This translates into CASSLAGAYEQYF. The rearrangement joins TRBV7-9 to TRBJ2-7, with a possible D match to TRBD2 (5 bases). Trimming shortened V by 3 bases and J by 2 bases, and 8 bases separated the two germline ends. This CDR3 has 13 residues. Germline CDR1 reads SEHNR; CDR2 reads FQNEAQ (reference sequence). The complete variable domain, with remaining parts taken from reference TRBV7-9 and TRBJ2-7, reads DTGVSQNPRHKITKRGQNVTFRCDPISEHNRLYWYRQTLGQGPEFLTYFQNEAQLEKSRLLSDRFSAERPKGSFSTLEIQRTEQGDSAMYLCASSLAGAYEQYFGPGTRLTVT.

This clone has only a few counts. The chain recombines TRBV7-9 with TRBJ2-5, with D possibly matching TRBD1 (7 bases). The DNA end lines up better with TRBJ2-7; the J call may be wrong. The CDR3 has 13 residues. The V gene's germline CDR1 is SEHNR and CDR2 FQNEAQ (reference sequence). The CDR3 region is CASRAGQYGEQYF. For the CDR3, the DNA is TGTGCCAGCAGGGCGGGACAGTACGGCGAGCAGTACTTC.

The V call is TRBV13, the J call TRBJ2-3; the match to TRBD2 covers 7 bases. J gave up 3 bases and V 4 bases, and 13 bases lay outside the gene matches. Germline V gene lookup returns CDR1 PRHDT and CDR2 FYEKMQ (reference sequence). The length of the CDR3 is 17 residues. CDR3 residues: CASSSNRSEAGTDTQYF. CDR3 bases: TGTGCCAGCAGCTCCAATCGCTCCGAAGCGGGGACAGATACGCAGTATTTT. The entire variable domain, with the rest obtained from reference TRBV13 and TRBJ2-3, is as follows: AAGVIQSPRHLIKEKRETATLKCYPIPRHDTVYWYQQGPGQDPQFLISFYEKMQSDKGSIPDRFSAQQFSDYHSELNMSSLELGDSALYFCASSSNRSEAGTDTQYFGPGTRLTVL.